This T cell receptor beta chain came from a study of shared clonotypes between healthy human individuals. General observations from the study: A generally larger estimated richness was seen in naive subsets than in memory subsets.

On this clone itself: Its antigen is not known.

V shed 0 bases and J shed 4 bases, with 15 bases lying between them. Germline V lookup: CDR1 SGHRS, CDR2 YFSETQ. The CDR3 length is 16 residues. Sequencing used immunoSEQ multiplex PCR; TCRdb keeps in-frame clones, though not all of them. The data contain about 2,500,000 clones, roughly 92% of them singletons. The receptor was isolated from a man aged 18 to 30 in good health. This sequence joins TRBV5-1 and TRBJ2-3; TRBD1 is a possible D gene (5 bases). Material for sequencing was naive CD4+ T cells sorted from blood. Subset indicated: CD45RA+ positively selected. The DNA for the CDR3 is TGCGCCAGCAGCTTGGAAAGGGTACTCAGGGCAGATACGCAGTATTTT. This sequence encodes CASSLERVLRADTQYF.